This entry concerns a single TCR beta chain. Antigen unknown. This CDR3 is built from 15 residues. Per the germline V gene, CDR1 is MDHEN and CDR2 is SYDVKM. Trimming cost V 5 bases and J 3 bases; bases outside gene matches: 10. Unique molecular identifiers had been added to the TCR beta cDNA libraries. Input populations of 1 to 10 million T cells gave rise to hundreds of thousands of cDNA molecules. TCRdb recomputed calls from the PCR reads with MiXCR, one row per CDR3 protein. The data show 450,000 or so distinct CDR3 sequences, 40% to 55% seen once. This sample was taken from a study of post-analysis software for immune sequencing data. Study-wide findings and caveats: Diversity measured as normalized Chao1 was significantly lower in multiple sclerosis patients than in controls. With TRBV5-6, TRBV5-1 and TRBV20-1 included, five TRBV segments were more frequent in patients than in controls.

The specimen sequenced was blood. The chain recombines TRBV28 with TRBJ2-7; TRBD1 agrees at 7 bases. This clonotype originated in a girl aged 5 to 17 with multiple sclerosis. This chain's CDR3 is CASSVGQTTHYEQYF. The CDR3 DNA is TGTGCCAGCAGTGTGGGACAGACAACCCACTACGAGCAGTACTTC. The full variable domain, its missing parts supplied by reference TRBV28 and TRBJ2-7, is DVKVTQSSRYLVKRTGEKVFLECVQDMDHENMFWYRQDPGLGLRLIYFSYDVKMKEKGDIPEGYSVSREKKERFSLILESASTNQTSMYLCASSVGQTTHYEQYFGPGTRLTVT.